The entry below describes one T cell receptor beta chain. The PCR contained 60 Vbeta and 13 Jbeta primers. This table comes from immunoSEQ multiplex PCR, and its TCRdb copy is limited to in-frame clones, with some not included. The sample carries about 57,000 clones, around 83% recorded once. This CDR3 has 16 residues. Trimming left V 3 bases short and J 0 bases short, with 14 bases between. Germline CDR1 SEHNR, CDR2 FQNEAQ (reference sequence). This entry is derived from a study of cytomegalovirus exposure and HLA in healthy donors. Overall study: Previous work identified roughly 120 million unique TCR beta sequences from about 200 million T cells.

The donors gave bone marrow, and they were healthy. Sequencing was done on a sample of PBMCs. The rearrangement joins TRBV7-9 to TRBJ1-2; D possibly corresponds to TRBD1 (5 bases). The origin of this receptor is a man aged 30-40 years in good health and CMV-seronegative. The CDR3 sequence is CASSFFLQETNYGYTF. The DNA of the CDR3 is TGTGCCAGCAGCTTCTTTTTACAGGAAACTAACTATGGCTACACCTTC.